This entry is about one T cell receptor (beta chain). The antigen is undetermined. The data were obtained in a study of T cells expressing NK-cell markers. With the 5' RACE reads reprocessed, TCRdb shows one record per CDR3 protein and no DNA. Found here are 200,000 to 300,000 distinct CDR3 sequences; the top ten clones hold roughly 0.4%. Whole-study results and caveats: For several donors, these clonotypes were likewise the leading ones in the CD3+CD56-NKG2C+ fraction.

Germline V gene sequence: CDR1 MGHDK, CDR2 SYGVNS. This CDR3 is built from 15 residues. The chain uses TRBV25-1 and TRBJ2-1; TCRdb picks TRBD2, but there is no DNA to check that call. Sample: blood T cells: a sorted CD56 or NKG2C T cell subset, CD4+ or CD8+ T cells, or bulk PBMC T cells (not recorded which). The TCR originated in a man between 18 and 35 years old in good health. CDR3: CASGPGGRVYNEQFF.